This T cell receptor beta chain comes out of a study of cytomegalovirus exposure and HLA in healthy donors. General study findings and limits: TCR beta V segments were, for the most part, productive about 87% or about 30% of the time in an earlier analysis.

This CDR3 region has 15 residues. Germline lookup yields CDR1 LGHNA and CDR2 YSLEER. V was pared by 0 bases and J by 3 bases, with 5 bases of the junction left unmatched. A remark on this clone: What it binds is unknown.

Primers included in the PCR were 60 Vbeta and 13 Jbeta primers. Here immunoSEQ multiplex PCR was the method, and the copy in TCRdb shows in-frame clones only, minus some. The table has about 70,000 clones, 60% to 80% seen once. The chain recombines TRBV4-3 with TRBJ2-7; 7 nucleotides match TRBD1. This TCR was sampled from a girl aged 5 to 17 in good health and CMV-seropositive. Sequenced: PBMCs. The CDR3 loop is CASSQDWAGGYEQYF. CDR3 nucleotide sequence: TGCGCCAGCAGCCAAGATTGGGCAGGGGGCTACGAGCAGTACTTC.